The clone carrying this TCR beta chain appeared many times. What it binds is unknown. This sample stems from a study of T-cell reconstitution after alpha-beta-depleted transplantation in children. Whole-study findings and limits: When one year had passed after transplant, most T-cell counts and diversity came from newly produced T cells. Alpha-beta T cells present about two months after transplant were reported to originate from several hundred expanded graft clones. Some patients' high day-60 TCRbeta diversity was traced to surviving recipient T cells and thymic progenitors.

Germline values: CDR1 SGHRS, CDR2 YFSETQ. V lost 0 bases and J lost 2, with 15 bases in between. The CDR3 length is 16 residues. It was with unique molecular identifiers that the TCRbeta library was prepared. One entry per CDR3 protein results from TCRdb running MiXCR on the PCR reads. The table has around 76,000 distinct CDR3 sequences, about a sixth seen once; the top ten hold approximately 55%. The TCR originated in a male patient aged 2-15 years who had a stem cell transplant for acute lymphoblastic leukemia, so the T cells may come from the graft donor. The source was PBMCs, mostly from graft donor cells, collected 360 days after TCRalphabeta/CD19-depleted stem cell transplant. The rearrangement links TRBV5-1 to TRBJ2-7; a weak D match, TRBD1 (6 bases). This CDR3 reads CASSLGTRTVPYEQYF. CDR3 DNA sequence: TGCGCCAGCAGCTTGGGAACTCGGACAGTTCCCTACGAGCAGTACTTC.